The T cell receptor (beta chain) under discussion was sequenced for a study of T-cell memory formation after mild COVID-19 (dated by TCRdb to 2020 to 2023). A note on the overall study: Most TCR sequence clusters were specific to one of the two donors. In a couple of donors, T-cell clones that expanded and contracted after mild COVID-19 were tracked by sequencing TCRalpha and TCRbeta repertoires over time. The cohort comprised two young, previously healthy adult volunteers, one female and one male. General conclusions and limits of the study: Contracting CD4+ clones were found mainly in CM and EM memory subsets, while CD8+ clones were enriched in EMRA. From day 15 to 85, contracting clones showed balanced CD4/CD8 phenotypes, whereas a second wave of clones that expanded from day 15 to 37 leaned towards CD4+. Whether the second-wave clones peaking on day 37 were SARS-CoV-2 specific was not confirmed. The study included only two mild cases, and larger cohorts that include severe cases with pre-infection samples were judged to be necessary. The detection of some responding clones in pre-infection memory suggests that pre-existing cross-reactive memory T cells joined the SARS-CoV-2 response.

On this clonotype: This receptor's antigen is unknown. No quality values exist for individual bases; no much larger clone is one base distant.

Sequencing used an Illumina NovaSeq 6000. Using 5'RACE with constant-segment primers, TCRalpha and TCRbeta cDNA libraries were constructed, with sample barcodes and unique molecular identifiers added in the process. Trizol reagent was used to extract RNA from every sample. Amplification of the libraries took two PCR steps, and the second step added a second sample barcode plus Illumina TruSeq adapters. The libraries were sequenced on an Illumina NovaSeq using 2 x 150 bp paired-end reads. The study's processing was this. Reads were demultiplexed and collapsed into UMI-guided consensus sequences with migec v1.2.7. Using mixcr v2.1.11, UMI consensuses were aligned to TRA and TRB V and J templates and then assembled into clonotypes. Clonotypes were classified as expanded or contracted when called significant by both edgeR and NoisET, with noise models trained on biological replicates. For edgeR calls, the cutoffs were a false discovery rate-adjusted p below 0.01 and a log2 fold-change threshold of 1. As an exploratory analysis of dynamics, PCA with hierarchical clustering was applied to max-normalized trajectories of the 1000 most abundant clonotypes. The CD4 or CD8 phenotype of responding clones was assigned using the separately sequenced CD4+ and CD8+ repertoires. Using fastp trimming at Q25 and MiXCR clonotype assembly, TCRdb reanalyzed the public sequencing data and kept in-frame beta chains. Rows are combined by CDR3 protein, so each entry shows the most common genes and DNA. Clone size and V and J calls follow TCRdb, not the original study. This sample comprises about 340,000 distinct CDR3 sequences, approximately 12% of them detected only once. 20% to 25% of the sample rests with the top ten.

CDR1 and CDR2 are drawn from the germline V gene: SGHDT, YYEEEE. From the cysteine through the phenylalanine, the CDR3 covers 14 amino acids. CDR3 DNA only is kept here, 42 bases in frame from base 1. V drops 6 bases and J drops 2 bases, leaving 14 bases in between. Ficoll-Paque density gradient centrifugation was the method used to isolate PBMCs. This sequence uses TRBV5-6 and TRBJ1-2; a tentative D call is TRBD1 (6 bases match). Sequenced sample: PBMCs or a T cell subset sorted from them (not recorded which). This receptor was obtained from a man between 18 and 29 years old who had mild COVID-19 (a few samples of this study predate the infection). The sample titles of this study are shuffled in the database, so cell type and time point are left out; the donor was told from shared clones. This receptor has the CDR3 CASTWRGKNYGYTF. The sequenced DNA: TGTGCCAGCACTTGGAGGGGGAAGAACTATGGCTACACCTTC.